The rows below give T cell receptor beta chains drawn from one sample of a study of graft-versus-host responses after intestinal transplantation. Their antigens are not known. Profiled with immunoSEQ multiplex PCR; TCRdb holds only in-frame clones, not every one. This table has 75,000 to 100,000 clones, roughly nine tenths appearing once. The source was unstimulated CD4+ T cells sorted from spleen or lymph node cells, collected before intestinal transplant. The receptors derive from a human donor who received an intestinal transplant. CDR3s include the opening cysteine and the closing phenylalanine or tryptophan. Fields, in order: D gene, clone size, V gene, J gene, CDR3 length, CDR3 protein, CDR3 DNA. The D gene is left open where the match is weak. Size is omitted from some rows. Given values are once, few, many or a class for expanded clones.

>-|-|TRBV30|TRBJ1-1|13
CARDRTMNTEAFF
TGTGCCCGTGACAGGACCATGAACACTGAAGCTTTCTTT
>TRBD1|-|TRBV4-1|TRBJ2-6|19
CASSRRGAGGPSGANVLTF
TGCGCCAGCAGCCGACGAGGCGCAGGGGGCCCGTCTGGGGCCAACGTCCTGACTTTC
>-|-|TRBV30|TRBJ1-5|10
CAWVGGPQHF
TGTGCCTGGGTGGGGGGGCCCCAGCATTTT
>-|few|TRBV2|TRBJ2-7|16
CASSRMGAIDGYEQYF
TGTGCCAGCAGTCGGATGGGGGCCATAGACGGCTACGAGCAGTACTTC
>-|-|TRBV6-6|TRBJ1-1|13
CASSDRENTEAFF
TGTGCCAGCAGCGACCGGGAGAACACTGAAGCTTTCTTT
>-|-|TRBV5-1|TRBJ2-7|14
CASSLTIRSYEQYF
TGCGCCAGCAGCTTGACTATAAGGTCCTACGAGCAGTACTTC
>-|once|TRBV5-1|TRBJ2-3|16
CASSLARQGIADTQYF
TGCGCCAGCAGCTTGGCTCGGCAGGGGATCGCAGATACGCAGTATTTT
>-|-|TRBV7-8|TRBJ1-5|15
CASSLGASTNQPQHF
TGTGCCAGCAGCTTAGGGGCGAGTACCAATCAGCCCCAGCATTTT
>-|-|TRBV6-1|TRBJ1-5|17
CASSEQGSARGDQPQHF
TGTGCCAGCAGTGAACAGGGGTCGGCCAGGGGAGATCAGCCCCAGCATTTT
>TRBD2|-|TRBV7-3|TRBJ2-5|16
CASSEPGTSGQETQYF
TGTGCCAGCAGCGAACCCGGGACTAGCGGTCAAGAGACCCAGTACTTC
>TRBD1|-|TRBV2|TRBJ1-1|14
CASRVWDRMSGAFF
TGTGCCAGCAGAGTTTGGGACAGGATGTCAGGAGCTTTCTTT
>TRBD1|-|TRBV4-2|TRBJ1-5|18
CASSQGRTGELLGQPQHF
TGTGCCAGCAGCCAAGGGAGGACAGGGGAGTTGTTGGGACAGCCCCAGCATTTT
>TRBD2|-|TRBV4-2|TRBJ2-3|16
CASSQVSGRSTDTQYF
TGTGCCAGCAGCCAAGTTAGCGGGCGGAGCACAGATACGCAGTATTTT
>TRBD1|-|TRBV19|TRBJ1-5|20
CASSPPSTGGRYSGSQPQHF
TGTGCCAGTAGTCCGCCCTCGACAGGGGGCCGATATTCCGGAAGTCAGCCCCAGCATTTT
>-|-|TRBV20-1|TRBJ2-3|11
CSATFSDTQYF
TGCAGTGCTACCTTCTCAGATACGCAGTATTTT
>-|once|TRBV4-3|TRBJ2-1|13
CASSQEGAHEQFF
TGCGCCAGCAGCCAAGAGGGGGCTCATGAGCAGTTCTTC
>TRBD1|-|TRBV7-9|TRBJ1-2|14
CASSSTGAGYGYTF
TGTGCCAGCAGCTCCACAGGGGCAGGCTATGGCTACACCTTC
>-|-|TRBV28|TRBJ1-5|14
CAVWGTLSNQPQHF
TGTGCCGTGTGGGGGACACTAAGCAATCAGCCCCAGCATTTT
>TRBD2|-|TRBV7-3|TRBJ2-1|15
CASRKTSGAYNEQFF
TGTGCCAGCAGAAAAACTAGCGGGGCTTACAATGAGCAGTTCTTC
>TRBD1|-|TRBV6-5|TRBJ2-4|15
CASSYTGTGHSIQYF
TGTGCCAGCAGTTACACCGGGACAGGGCATAGCATTCAGTACTTC
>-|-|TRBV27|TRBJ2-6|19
CASSRLWGSHGYGANVLTF
TGTGCCAGCAGCCGCTTGTGGGGCTCCCACGGTTATGGGGCCAACGTCCTGACTTTC
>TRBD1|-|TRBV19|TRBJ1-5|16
CASSTGQGNSNQPQHF
TGTGCCAGTAGTACTGGACAGGGGAATAGCAATCAGCCCCAGCATTTT
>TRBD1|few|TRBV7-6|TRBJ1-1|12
CASSPGGGRAFF
TGTGCCAGCAGTCCTGGAGGGGGCAGGGCTTTCTTT
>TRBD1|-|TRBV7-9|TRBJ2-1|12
CASSPEDRVRFF
TGTGCCAGCAGCCCTGAGGACAGGGTTAGGTTCTTC
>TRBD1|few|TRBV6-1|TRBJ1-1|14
CASRVQGEGTEAFF
TGTGCCAGCAGAGTACAGGGGGAAGGCACTGAAGCTTTCTTT
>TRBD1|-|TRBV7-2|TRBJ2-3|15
CASSFRGRWADTQYF
TGTGCCAGCAGCTTCAGGGGGCGGTGGGCAGATACGCAGTATTTT
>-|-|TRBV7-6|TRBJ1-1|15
CASSSDDRVNTEAFF
TGTGCCAGCAGCTCTGACGACAGAGTGAACACTGAAGCTTTCTTT
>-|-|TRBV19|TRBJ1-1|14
CASSIGGQRRGAFF
TGTGCCAGTAGTATAGGAGGACAGCGAAGGGGAGCTTTCTTT
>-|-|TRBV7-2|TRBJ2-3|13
CASSLGSVDTQYF
TGTGCCAGCAGCTTAGGAAGCGTCGATACGCAGTATTTT